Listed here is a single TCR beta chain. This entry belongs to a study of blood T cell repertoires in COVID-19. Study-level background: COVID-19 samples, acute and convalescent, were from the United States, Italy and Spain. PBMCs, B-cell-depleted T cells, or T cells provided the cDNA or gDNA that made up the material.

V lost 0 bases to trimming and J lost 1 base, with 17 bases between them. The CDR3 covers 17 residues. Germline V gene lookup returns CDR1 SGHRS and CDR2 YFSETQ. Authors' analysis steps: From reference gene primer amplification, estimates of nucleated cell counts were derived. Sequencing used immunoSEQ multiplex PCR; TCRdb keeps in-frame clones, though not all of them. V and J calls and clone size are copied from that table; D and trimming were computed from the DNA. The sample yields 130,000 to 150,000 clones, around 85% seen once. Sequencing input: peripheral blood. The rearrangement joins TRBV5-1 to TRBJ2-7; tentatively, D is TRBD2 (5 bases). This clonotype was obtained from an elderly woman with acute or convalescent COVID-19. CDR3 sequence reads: CASSLAGVGGLSYEQYF. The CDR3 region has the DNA TGCGCCAGCAGCTTGGCCGGGGTTGGCGGTCTTTCCTACGAGCAGTACTTC.